These 24 T cell receptor beta chains originate from one sample sequenced in a study of T cell changes during pregnancy in multiple sclerosis. Sequenced by immunoSEQ multiplex PCR; TCRdb stores in-frame clones only, minus some. The sample lists fewer than 55,000 clones, approximately 90% occurring once. The sample in question was CD8+ T cells from peripheral blood mononuclear cells, obtained after pregnancy. These receptors were obtained from a female donor in good health, enrolled as a control in a pregnancy study.

V is TRBV28 and J is TRBJ2-7, with 11 positions matching TRBD1. The CDR3 is 16 amino acids. Germline CDR1 is MDHEN and CDR2 is SYDVKM. V lost 4 bases, J lost 4 bases, and 9 bases stayed unmatched. CDR3 sequence: CASSSPGQGGSYEQYF. The CDR3, as DNA: TGTGCCAGCAGTTCACCGGGACAGGGGGGATCATACGAGCAGTACTTC.

This clone occurred once. V and J are TRBV9 and TRBJ2-7; possibly TRBD1 for D (5 bases). The CDR3 runs 14 residues. CDR1 and CDR2 from the germline V gene are SGDLS and YYNGEE. Trimming cost V 0 bases and J 2 bases, with 9 bases left between them. The CDR3 here is CASSVGQNAYEQYF. CDR3 bases: TGTGCCAGCAGCGTAGGACAGAACGCCTACGAGCAGTACTTC. The full variable domain, its missing parts supplied by reference TRBV9 and TRBJ2-7, is DSGVTQTPKHLITATGQRVTLRCSPRSGDLSVYWYQQSLDQGLQFLIQYYNGEERAKGNILERFSAQQFPDLHSELNLSSLELGDSALYFCASSVGQNAYEQYFGPGTRLTVT.

This chain links TRBV6-1 with TRBJ2-7, with 8 bases aligning to TRBD1. Germline CDR1 MNHNS, CDR2 SASEGT. CDR3 size: 16 residues. Trimming at V came to 4 bases and at J to 3 bases, leaving 11 bases not matched to a gene. The CDR3 region has the DNA TGTGCCAGCAGTGTACTTCCGGGACAGGACTTCTACGAGCAGTACTTC. Translation gives CASSVLPGQDFYEQYF.

This sequence joins TRBV10-3 and TRBJ1-2, with no clear D. The CDR3 extends over 16 amino acids. Germline CDR1 ENHRY, CDR2 SYGVKD. The ends were cut back, 0 bases at V and 4 bases at J, with 15 bases in the middle. CDR3 nucleotide sequence: TGTGCCATCAGTGAGTCGACTCGGGAGGGCGGCTATGGCTACACCTTC. Translation: CAISESTREGGYGYTF.

The chain has TRBV7-2 and TRBJ2-7; D is unclear. The V gene lost 5 bases and the J gene lost 5 bases, with 13 bases spanning the gap. The CDR3 is 13 amino acids. Germline CDR1 reads SGHTA; CDR2 reads FQGNSA. CDR3 in amino acids: CASSLNSVHEQYF. The CDR3 DNA is TGTGCCAGCAGCCTTAATTCGGTCCACGAGCAGTACTTC.

In nucleotides, the CDR3 is TGTGCCAGCAGCACTGACAGGGATTTAGGGTATAATTCACCCCTCCACTTT. It yields the protein CASSTDRDLGYNSPLHF. The V call is TRBV11-2, the J call TRBJ1-6, with 7 nucleotides matching TRBD1. In germline, CDR1 is SGHAT, CDR2 FQNNGV. This CDR3 is 17 amino acids long. The trim removed 5 bases at V and 4 bases at J, leaving 11 bases unmatched.

The chain uses TRBV10-3 and TRBJ2-6; D is ambiguous. Germline V gene data show CDR1 as ENHRY and CDR2 as SYGVKD. Between the trimmed V and J ends, which lost 3 bases and 1 base, there was a span of 4 bases. The CDR3 runs to 14 residues. The CDR3 protein is CAISDESGANVLTF. CDR3 nucleotide sequence: TGTGCCATCAGTGATGAGTCTGGGGCCAACGTCCTGACTTTC.

J is TRBJ2-7 and V is TRBV5-6; 10 bases map to TRBD1. The junction had 6 bases not matched to a gene; V was cut back by 3 bases and J by 3 bases. The CDR3 has 15 amino acids. Germline lookup yields CDR1 SGHDT and CDR2 YYEEEE. For the CDR3, the DNA is TGTGCCAGCAGCTCTTGGGGGACAGGGGACTACGAGCAGTACTTC. Translating it yields CASSSWGTGDYEQYF.

The chain recombines TRBV6-5 with TRBJ1-1; D is possibly TRBD1 (6 bases). This CDR3 region has 14 residues. Trimming removed 0 bases at V and 5 bases at J, with 10 bases between. Per germline, CDR1 MNHEY and CDR2 SVGAGI. In DNA, the CDR3 is TGTGCCAGCAGTTACTCGGGGGGGGCGACTGAAGCTTTCTTT. Residues: CASSYSGGATEAFF.

The genes are TRBV7-9 and TRBJ1-4; TRBD1 aligns across 9 bases. The CDR3 spans 17 residues. Germline V gene data show CDR1 as SEHNR and CDR2 as FQNEAQ (reference sequence). The V gene end was trimmed by 4 bases and the J gene end by 1 base; junction bases not matched to a gene: 7. The CDR3 is CASSSGTGSGTNEKLFF. DNA of the CDR3: TGTGCCAGCAGCTCGGGGACAGGGTCAGGAACTAATGAAAAACTGTTTTTT.

There are a few counts of this clone. The chain joins TRBV5-6 to TRBJ2-3; tentatively, D is TRBD1 (5 bases). The germline CDR1 and CDR2 sequences are SGHDT and YYEEEE. Between the trimmed V and J ends, which lost 0 bases and 2 bases, there was a span of 7 bases. CDR3 length: 14 amino acids. CDR3 in amino acids: CASSLGGYTDTQYF. For the CDR3, the DNA is TGTGCCAGCAGCTTGGGGGGCTACACAGATACGCAGTATTTT.

The V and J genes are TRBV7-9 and TRBJ2-1, with 9 nucleotides matching TRBD1. V was pared by 6 bases and J by 5 bases, with 11 bases of the junction left unmatched. The CDR3 extends over 16 amino acids. Germline CDR1 reads SEHNR; CDR2 reads FQNEAQ (reference sequence). The CDR3 DNA reads as TGTGCCAGCAGTTTGGCTCCGGGACAGGGCAACAATGAGCAGTTCTTC. Translation gives CASSLAPGQGNNEQFF.

The chain is built from TRBV7-9 and TRBJ2-2, with D tentatively TRBD2 (5 bases). Germline V lookup: CDR1 SEHNR, CDR2 FQNEAQ (reference sequence). Trimming removed 5 bases at V and 6 bases at J, with 16 bases between. This CDR3 region has 15 residues. The CDR3 coding sequence is TGTGCCAGCAGCCGAGGGAACCTCGGCCCCGGGGAGCTGTTTTTT. Its protein is CASSRGNLGPGELFF.

This clone appeared a single time. The chain recombines TRBV27 with TRBJ1-2, with 8 bases that match TRBD1. Looked up from germline, CDR1 is MNHEY and CDR2 is SMNVEV (reference sequence). The V and J ends lost 0 bases and 8 bases, in that order; junction bases with no gene match: 8. The CDR3 runs 15 residues. For the CDR3, the DNA is TGTGCCAGCAGTTTATCCGCCAGGGGGCAATTCGGCTACACCTTC. Protein sequence: CASSLSARGQFGYTF.

The chain recombines TRBV7-9 with TRBJ1-2; 10 nucleotides align to TRBD1. CDR1 is SEHNR and CDR2 is FQNEAQ in the germline V gene (reference sequence). Trimming took 3 bases from V and 8 from J; bases not matched to a gene: 6. This CDR3 has 14 amino acids. The DNA of the CDR3 is TGTGCCAGCAGCTTCCCGGGACAGGGGTGGGGCTACACCTTC. It codes for CASSFPGQGWGYTF.

The chain couples TRBV28 to TRBJ2-3; no clear D. There are 11 residues in the CDR3. Trimming took 5 bases from V and 6 from J, leaving 6 bases between them. Germline V gene lookup returns CDR1 MDHEN and CDR2 SYDVKM. The CDR3 sequence: CASSLPDTQYF. CDR3 bases: TGTGCCAGCAGTCTCCCGGATACGCAGTATTTT.

The gene calls are TRBV27 and TRBJ2-3, with TRBD2 as a possible D gene (5 bases). The ends were cut back, 0 bases at V and 2 bases at J, with 9 bases in the middle. Germline CDR1 MNHEY, CDR2 SMNVEV (reference sequence). The CDR3 spans 15 residues. CDR3: CASSLSDFLTDTQYF. In DNA, the CDR3 is TGTGCCAGCAGTTTATCGGACTTTCTCACAGATACGCAGTATTTT.

The chain couples TRBV29-1 to TRBJ2-7; 7 bases line up with TRBD2. Germline V gene sequence: CDR1 SQVTM, CDR2 ANQGSEA. The CDR3 is 15 amino acids. J lost 0 bases, V lost 1 base, and 6 bases had no gene match. For the CDR3, the DNA is TGCAGCGTTGAAGTTCGGCGGGGGATCTCCTACGAGCAGTACTTC. As protein: CSVEVRRGISYEQYF.

The rearrangement joins TRBV5-1 to TRBJ1-1; no clear D. V was pared by 5 bases and J by 0 bases, with 17 bases between. Germline CDR1 SGHRS, CDR2 YFSETQ. CDR3 length equals 16 residues. For the CDR3, the DNA is TGCGCCAGCAGTCCAGTCGGAGGACTAATGAACACTGAAGCTTTCTTT. It encodes CASSPVGGLMNTEAFF.

The chain employs TRBV6-6 and TRBJ1-1; D remains unclear. This CDR3 contains 11 residues. Germline-derived CDR1 and CDR2 are MNHNY and SVGAGI (reference sequence). V shed 9 bases and J shed 5 bases, with 10 bases lying between them. CDR3 sequence reads: CASWSGTEAFF. CDR3 in DNA: TGTGCCAGTTGGAGTGGAACTGAAGCTTTCTTT.

The chain has TRBV9 and TRBJ2-3, with no clear D. The germline V gene encodes CDR1 SGDLS and CDR2 YYNGEE. The CDR3 runs to 14 residues. With 4 bases removed from V and 0 bases from J, the gap between germline ends came to 9 bases. CDR3 DNA: TGTGCCAGCAGCCTTACAGATAGCACAGATACGCAGTATTTT. It yields the protein CASSLTDSTDTQYF.

The chain couples TRBV4-1 to TRBJ2-3, with D possibly matching TRBD2 (5 bases). Between the trimmed V and J ends, which lost 0 bases and 1 base, there was a span of 8 bases. This CDR3 is built from 15 residues. Germline-derived CDR1 and CDR2 are MGHRA and YSYEKL. The CDR3 loop is CASSQEDGGTDTQYF. Written as DNA, the CDR3 is TGCGCCAGCAGCCAAGAAGACGGGGGCACAGATACGCAGTATTTT.

The J gene is TRBJ2-6, the V gene TRBV11-2; no clear D gene. V lost 3 bases to trimming and J lost 0 bases, with 6 bases between them. From germline, CDR1 is SGHAT and CDR2 FQNNGV. The CDR3 has 15 amino acids. CDR3 nucleotide sequence: TGTGCCAGCAGCTTCCACTACTCTGGGGCCAACGTCCTGACTTTC. This codes for CASSFHYSGANVLTF.

Only a few counts were recorded for this clone. This chain connects TRBV30 to TRBJ1-6; no clear D gene. V lost 0 bases and J 7 bases, leaving 7 bases between the germline ends. Germline CDR1 is GTSNPN and CDR2 is SVGIG (reference sequence). The CDR3 consists of 13 residues. The CDR3 sequence is CAWSVDLNSPLHF. In DNA form, the CDR3 reads TGTGCCTGGAGTGTGGACTTAAATTCACCCCTCCACTTT.